This T cell receptor (beta chain) was observed in a study of T cells in Graves' hyperthyroidism and ophthalmopathy. Per the germline V gene, CDR1 is SGHTA and CDR2 is FQGTGA. The CDR3 spans 16 residues. With 6 bases clipped from V and 1 base from J, the junction kept 8 bases outside the gene matches. The source material, RNA transcripts, was used to amplify TCR beta CDR3 regions. The TCR CDR3 was amplified in a first-round RT-PCR using the HTBI primer set. TCRdb ran MiXCR on the multiplex PCR reads and lists one entry per CDR3 protein. This sample has a few hundred thousand distinct CDR3 sequences, with under 15% found just once.

Sequencing was carried out using blood. The receptor was isolated from a woman aged 18-30 years with Graves' hyperthyroidism. The chain joins TRBV7-3 to TRBJ2-2; 7 bases are a match to TRBD2. The CDR3 DNA reads as TGTGCCAGCAGTTCTCTAGCGGCCCAGAACACCGGGGAGCTGTTTTTT. Translating it yields CASSSLAAQNTGELFF.